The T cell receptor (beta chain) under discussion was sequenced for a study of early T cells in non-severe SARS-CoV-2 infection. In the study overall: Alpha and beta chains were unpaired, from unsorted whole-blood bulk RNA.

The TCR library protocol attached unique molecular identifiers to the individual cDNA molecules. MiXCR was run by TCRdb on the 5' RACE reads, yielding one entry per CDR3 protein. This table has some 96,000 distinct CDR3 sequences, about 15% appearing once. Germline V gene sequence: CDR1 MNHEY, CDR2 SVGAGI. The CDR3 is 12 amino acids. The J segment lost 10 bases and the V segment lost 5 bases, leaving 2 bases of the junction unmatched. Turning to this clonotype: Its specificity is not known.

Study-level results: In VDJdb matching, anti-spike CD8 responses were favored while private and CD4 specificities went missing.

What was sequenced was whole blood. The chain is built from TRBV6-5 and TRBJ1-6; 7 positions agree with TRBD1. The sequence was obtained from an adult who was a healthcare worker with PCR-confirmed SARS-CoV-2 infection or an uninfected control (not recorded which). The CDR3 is CASSHRGSPLHF. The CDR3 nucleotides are TGTGCCAGCAGTCACAGGGGATCACCCCTCCACTTT.